Presented here are 2 T cell receptor beta chains from one specimen sequenced in a study of control samples from healthy donors and cancer patients. The method was immunoSEQ multiplex PCR; TCRdb's version includes in-frame clones alone and lacks a portion of them. The sample has roughly 150,000 clones, about 94% seen once. What was sequenced was blood. The receptors come from a man over 45 in good health.

This clone was seen only once. The V gene is TRBV3-1 (or the pseudogene TRBV3-2), the J gene TRBJ2-5, with D unclear. Germline CDR1 LGHDT, CDR2 YNNKEL (reference sequence). Trimming shortened V by 4 bases and J by 5 bases, and 14 bases separated the two germline ends. CDR3 length: 14 residues. DNA of the CDR3: TGTGCCAGCAGCCGGTCGGAGTTTAGGGAGACCCAGTACTTC. This gives the protein CASSRSEFRETQYF.

V is TRBV28 and J is TRBJ1-5; possibly TRBD1 for D (5 bases). The V end was cut by 3 bases, the J end by 2 bases, with 11 bases between. Germline V gives CDR1 MDHEN, CDR2 SYDVKM. CDR3 length: 15 amino acids. Here the CDR3 DNA reads TGTGCCAGCAGTTTGGGGGTGAATGGCAATCAGCCCCAGCATTTT. Translating it yields CASSLGVNGNQPQHF.